The 24 T cell receptor beta chains in this list originate from one sample, sequenced in a study of blood T cell repertoires in COVID-19 (TCRdb year 2020). Library creation used the immunoSEQ multiplex PCR assay. Sourced from immuneACCESS, this table was stored by TCRdb with only in-frame sequences that have V and J called. A share of the clones is absent; for the studies checked, an unresolved V gene accounts for under half, and the remainder has no known explanation. For this sample the table gives about 260,000 clones, of which 86% were detected only once. Roughly 2% of the sample goes to the ten largest clones. Sequencing was performed on PBMCs or T cells enriched from blood (not recorded which). These receptors originate from a woman between 45 and 65 years old who had recovered from COVID-19.

V usage is TRBV19 and J usage is TRBJ1-2; tentative D call: TRBD1 (6 bases). CDR1 and CDR2 from the germline V gene are LNHDA and SQIVND (reference sequence). Trimming shortened V by 0 bases and J by 7 bases, and 9 bases separated the two germline ends. The CDR3 has 13 amino acids. CDR3 bases: TGTGCCAGTAGTATAGACAGGGGCAGTGGCTACACCTTC. Protein sequence: CASSIDRGSGYTF.

As to this clone: The sample carries other DNA sequences with the same CDR3. V is TRBV28 and J is TRBJ2-7; D not certain. The CDR3 consists of 11 residues. Trimming shortened V by 6 bases and J by 3 bases, and 6 bases separated the two germline ends. Per the germline V gene, CDR1 is MDHEN and CDR2 is SYDVKM. DNA for the CDR3: TGTGCCAGCAGCCCCCGCTACGAGCAGTACTTC. Translating it yields CASSPRYEQYF.

V usage is TRBV6-5 and J usage is TRBJ1-2, with D possibly TRBD1 on 5 matching bases. V lost 6 bases and J lost 3, with 11 bases in between. CDR3 size: 13 residues. Germline CDR1 and CDR2: MNHEY and SVGAGI. The CDR3 coding sequence is TGTGCCAGCAGGGGGGGTCGGGACTATGGCTACACCTTC. This sequence encodes CASRGGRDYGYTF.

V gene TRBV7-9 combines with J gene TRBJ2-3, with 10 bases fitting TRBD1. J lost 3 bases, V lost 5 bases, and 5 bases had no gene match. The CDR3 runs to 15 residues. From germline, CDR1 is SEHNR and CDR2 FQNEAQ (reference sequence). The CDR3 region is CASSRTGGSTDTQYF. CDR3 bases: TGTGCCAGCAGCCGGACAGGGGGTAGTACAGATACGCAGTATTTT.

The J gene is TRBJ2-7, the V gene TRBV28; 10 nucleotides match TRBD2. The CDR3 loop spans 15 amino acids. The germline V gene has CDR1 MDHEN and CDR2 SYDVKM. V lost 4 bases and J lost 3; bases outside the gene matches: 6. The CDR3, as DNA: TGTGCCAGCAGTTCCGTTAGCGGGAGGTTCTACGAGCAGTACTTC. Its translation: CASSSVSGRFYEQYF.

The sample holds many counts of this clone. This chain uses TRBV11-3 with TRBJ1-4; 7 bases match TRBD1. Germline V gene lookup returns CDR1 SGHNT and CDR2 YENEEA. The CDR3 spans 15 residues. Trimming removed 2 bases from V and 8 bases from J; junction bases left unmatched: 8. CDR3 in amino acids: CASSLREAGGEKLFF. CDR3 bases: TGTGCCAGCAGCTTACGTGAGGCAGGGGGGGAAAAACTGTTTTTT.

V gene TRBV27 combines with J gene TRBJ1-2; 9 bases match TRBD1. The CDR3 is 14 residues long. CDR1 and CDR2 (germline): MNHEY, SMNVEV (reference sequence). The junction had 8 bases not matched to a gene; V was cut back by 4 bases and J by 8 bases. For the CDR3, the DNA is TGTGCCAGCAGTTCCCGGGACAGGGTTTCCGGCTACACCTTC. As protein: CASSSRDRVSGYTF.

The chain links TRBV18 to TRBJ2-7, with D possibly TRBD2 on 6 matching bases. The V gene's germline CDR1 is KGHSH and CDR2 LQKENI. Trimming removed 1 base from V and 3 bases from J, with 10 bases in between. The CDR3 is 14 residues long. CDR3 DNA: TGTGCCAGCTCACCACTTCCGGGGGACTACGAGCAGTACTTC. It is translated as CASSPLPGDYEQYF.

This clone was counted between two and nine times. V gene TRBV19 combines with J gene TRBJ2-7, with 10 bases aligning to TRBD1. CDR3 size: 15 residues. Germline loops: CDR1 LNHDA, CDR2 SQIVND (reference sequence). V lost 3 bases and J lost 6; bases outside the gene matches: 8. The CDR3 DNA is TGTGCCAGTAGTATCGGTGGACAGGGGGTAGTCGAGCAGTACTTC. Translating it yields CASSIGGQGVVEQYF.

The chain combines TRBV9 with TRBJ2-7; perhaps TRBD1 as D (7 bases). The germline CDR1 and CDR2 sequences are SGDLS and YYNGEE. This CDR3 spans 12 amino acids. V was cut by 3 bases and J by 6 bases, with 10 bases left in between. CDR3 DNA sequence: TGTGCCAGCAGCGGGAGGGGGCGCGAGCAGTACTTC. Its translation: CASSGRGREQYF.

The chain joins TRBV15 to TRBJ2-1; 9 nucleotides align to TRBD2. In germline, CDR1 is LNHNV, CDR2 YYDKDF (reference sequence). J was trimmed by 5 bases and V by 0 bases; bases with no gene match: 5. The CDR3 length is 16 residues. The CDR3 loop reads CATSRDFSGRNNEQFF. For the CDR3, the DNA is TGTGCCACCAGCAGAGATTTTAGCGGGAGAAACAATGAGCAGTTCTTC. The whole variable domain, remainder taken from reference TRBV15 and TRBJ2-1, is DAMVIQNPRYQVTQFGKPVTLSCSQTLNHNVMYWYQQKSSQAPKLLFHYYDKDFNNEADTPDNFQSRRPNTSFCFLDIRSPGLGDTAMYLCATSRDFSGRNNEQFFGPGTRLTVL.

This clone is a singleton in its sample. The chain has TRBV25-1 and TRBJ1-2; D may be TRBD1 (5 bases). There are 13 residues in the CDR3. Looked up from germline, CDR1 is MGHDK and CDR2 is SYGVNS. V was pared by 4 bases and J by 5 bases, with 11 bases between. The DNA for the CDR3 is TGTGCCAGCAGTGCAGGGATTAGGTATGGCTACACCTTC. As protein: CASSAGIRYGYTF.

The chain has TRBV6-1 and TRBJ1-2; 9 bases match TRBD1. Germline lookup yields CDR1 MNHNS and CDR2 SASEGT. Trimming cost V 3 bases and J 9 bases; bases outside gene matches: 5. The CDR3 runs to 13 residues. The CDR3 nucleotides are TGTGCCAGCAGTGAGTCGACAGGGGGTAGCTACACCTTC. This gives the protein CASSESTGGSYTF.

This clone was counted between two and nine times. V usage is TRBV19 and J usage is TRBJ2-5; 7 bases fit TRBD2. CDR3 length: 14 amino acids. Unmatched junction bases numbered 2, after V lost 3 bases and J lost 1 base. CDR1 and CDR2 from the germline V gene are LNHDA and SQIVND (reference sequence). CDR3 sequence: CASSIGGSQETQYF. As DNA, the CDR3 is TGTGCCAGTAGTATTGGCGGGAGCCAAGAGACCCAGTACTTC.

This chain uses TRBV7-3 with TRBJ2-3, with TRBD2 matching 8 bases. With 5 bases clipped from V and 10 bases from J, the junction kept 5 bases outside the gene matches. Germline V gene data show CDR1 as SGHTA and CDR2 as FQGTGA. This CDR3 spans 12 amino acids. CDR3 sequence: CASSLDGRAQYF. CDR3 DNA: TGTGCCAGCAGCCTGGACGGGAGGGCGCAGTATTTT. The variable domain in full, with the rest retrieved from reference TRBV7-3 and TRBJ2-3, is GAGVSQTPSNKVTEKGKYVELRCDPISGHTALYWYRQSLGQGPEFLIYFQGTGAADDSGLPNDRFFAVRPEGSVSTLKIQRTERGDSAVYLCASSLDGRAQYFGPGTRLTVL.

This clone was recorded only once. J is TRBJ1-2 and V is TRBV5-4; tentatively, D is TRBD1 (5 bases). Germline V gene sequence: CDR1 SGHNT, CDR2 YYREEE (reference sequence). Between the trimmed V and J ends, which lost 1 base and 4 bases, there was a span of 14 bases. The CDR3 runs to 15 residues. The CDR3 DNA sequence: TGTGCCAGCAGCTTGTGGGGAGGGGTCGGCTATGGCTACACCTTC. It yields the protein CASSLWGGVGYGYTF.

The chain links TRBV5-6 to TRBJ2-1, with 7 positions matching TRBD2. Germline V gene sequence: CDR1 SGHDT, CDR2 YYEEEE. After removal of 0 bases from V and 6 bases from J, the junction contained 3 bases not matched to a gene. The CDR3 has 14 amino acids. CDR3 sequence reads: CASSLVGLVNEQFF. CDR3 bases: TGTGCCAGCAGCTTGGTCGGACTAGTCAATGAGCAGTTCTTC.

The gene calls are TRBV4-1 and TRBJ1-1, with a weak D call TRBD1 (6 bases). The CDR3 has 17 amino acids. CDR1 and CDR2 (germline): MGHRA, YSYEKL. V shed 1 base and J shed 0 bases, with 15 bases lying between them. The CDR3 DNA reads as TGCGCCAGCAGCCAAGTTTTTCGGACAGATATGAACACTGAAGCTTTCTTT. Translating it yields CASSQVFRTDMNTEAFF.

V and J are TRBV25-1 and TRBJ1-2; D call uncertain. Trimming left V 2 bases short and J 3 bases short, with 4 bases between. The germline V gene encodes CDR1 MGHDK and CDR2 SYGVNS. This CDR3 has 12 amino acids. The CDR3 loop reads CASSELYYGYTF. The CDR3 DNA is TGTGCCAGCAGTGAACTCTACTATGGCTACACCTTC.

The genes are TRBV30 and TRBJ2-3, with 10 bases lining up with TRBD2. The CDR3 sequence is 15 residues long. J was trimmed by 5 bases and V by 0 bases; bases with no gene match: 5. Germline V gives CDR1 GTSNPN, CDR2 SVGIG (reference sequence). The CDR3 sequence is CAWSVLAGARDTQYF. Written as DNA, the CDR3 is TGTGCCTGGAGTGTGCTAGCGGGAGCACGAGATACGCAGTATTTT.

CDR3 residues: CASSPGLAGWEQYF. Here the CDR3 DNA reads TGTGCCAGCAGTCCGGGACTAGCGGGATGGGAGCAGTACTTC. The chain joins TRBV6-5 to TRBJ2-7; TRBD2 matches 13 bases. The ends lost 5 bases at V and 7 bases at J; junction bases unmatched: 5. Germline CDR1 and CDR2: MNHEY and SVGAGI. The CDR3 runs to 14 residues.

This sequence joins TRBV4-2 and TRBJ2-2; 9 positions agree with TRBD2. V lost 2 bases and J lost 2; bases outside the gene matches: 9. Germline V gives CDR1 LGHNA, CDR2 YNFKEQ. The CDR3 is 18 residues long. The CDR3 is CASSQSLAGSGNTGELFF. The CDR3 coding sequence is TGTGCCAGCAGCCAATCGCTAGCGGGGAGCGGCAACACCGGGGAGCTGTTTTTT.

The chain has TRBV19 and TRBJ1-1; D is perhaps TRBD1 (5 bases). Germline V lookup: CDR1 LNHDA, CDR2 SQIVND (reference sequence). CDR3 length equals 14 residues. V was pared by 5 bases and J by 6 bases, with 16 bases between. In nucleotides, the CDR3 is TGTGCCAGTAGTGGGCAAGGCCGGGGGGCTGAAGCTTTCTTT. As protein: CASSGQGRGAEAFF.

The chain employs TRBV9 and TRBJ2-2; 8 nucleotides line up with TRBD2. CDR1 is SGDLS and CDR2 is YYNGEE in the germline V gene. CDR3 length: 16 residues. The V segment lost 0 bases and the J segment 2 bases; nucleotides outside the gene matches: 3. The CDR3 loop reads CASSVAGGPNTGELFF. The DNA of the CDR3 is TGTGCCAGCAGCGTAGCGGGAGGGCCTAACACCGGGGAGCTGTTTTTT.